The 9 T cell receptor beta chains given below trace back to one sample, sequenced in a study of early T cells in non-severe SARS-CoV-2 infection. TCRdb itself ran the 5' RACE reads through MiXCR, one entry per CDR3 protein. The sample lists 52,000 or so distinct CDR3 sequences, 12% occurring once. Sequencing was performed on whole blood. All receptors come from an adult who was a healthcare worker with PCR-confirmed SARS-CoV-2 infection or an uninfected control (not recorded which).

This clonotype was seen at least ten times. This rearrangement joins TRBV4-3 to TRBJ2-3, with D maybe TRBD1 (5 bases). CDR3 size: 16 residues. The ends were cut back, 0 bases at V and 3 bases at J, with 13 bases in the middle. The V gene's germline CDR1 is LGHNA and CDR2 YSLEER. This CDR3 reads CASSQDPGARTDTQYF. The CDR3 coding sequence is TGCGCCAGCAGCCAAGATCCTGGGGCGAGGACAGATACGCAGTATTTT.

At least ten counts were recorded for this clonotype. The chain has TRBV28 and TRBJ2-5; no clear D. This CDR3 is 16 amino acids long. Germline CDR1 reads MDHEN; CDR2 reads SYDVKM. Trimming shortened V by 2 bases and J by 4 bases, and 17 bases separated the two germline ends. The CDR3 DNA is TGTGCCAGCAGTTTAGGCTGGGCGCGCCCGGGAGAGACCCAGTACTTC. It yields the protein CASSLGWARPGETQYF. Looking up the rest from reference TRBV28 and TRBJ2-5 gives the full variable domain: DVKVTQSSRYLVKRTGEKVFLECVQDMDHENMFWYRQDPGLGLRLIYFSYDVKMKEKGDIPEGYSVSREKKERFSLILESASTNQTSMYLCASSLGWARPGETQYFGPGTRLLVL.

The V call is TRBV18, the J call TRBJ1-6; TRBD1 matches at 8 bases. Looked up from germline, CDR1 is KGHSH and CDR2 is LQKENI. V lost 2 bases to trimming and J lost 6 bases; unmatched junction nucleotides: 3. The CDR3 runs 15 residues. The CDR3: CASSPFRGPNSPLHF. CDR3 coding DNA: TGTGCCAGCTCACCATTCAGGGGGCCTAATTCACCCCTCCACTTT.

In this sample, this clonotype turned up many times. The chain carries TRBV6-5 and TRBJ1-2, with D tentatively TRBD1 (5 bases). CDR1 MNHEY and CDR2 SVGAGI come from the germline V gene. The CDR3 is 18 amino acids. V was clipped by 0 bases and J by 4 bases, with 21 bases between them. CDR3 loop: CASSYSWGDPPGSYGYTF. CDR3 nucleotide sequence: TGTGCCAGCAGTTACTCGTGGGGCGACCCACCAGGAAGCTATGGCTACACCTTC.

This clonotype was observed a handful of times. The chain joins TRBV12-3 or TRBV12-4 to TRBJ1-2; D not certain. CDR3 length equals 14 residues. Trimming pared 5 bases from V and 2 bases from J, leaving 12 bases between. The CDR3 region is CASSHDRMNYGYTF. The CDR3 nucleotides read TGTGCCAGCAGTCACGACCGTATGAACTATGGCTACACCTTC.

This clonotype has a handful of counts. The chain employs TRBV28 and TRBJ2-3; 8 positions match TRBD2. Germline V lookup: CDR1 MDHEN, CDR2 SYDVKM. Losses at the gene ends were 7 bases for V and 3 bases for J; bases not matched to a gene: 6. The CDR3 is 14 residues long. The CDR3 protein is CASTPGGVTDTQYF. CDR3 DNA sequence: TGTGCCAGCACCCCGGGAGGGGTAACAGATACGCAGTATTTT.

This clonotype showed up just a few times. V is TRBV20-1 and J is TRBJ2-5; TRBD1 might be the D (6 bases). Germline CDR1 reads DFQATT; CDR2 reads SNEGSKA (reference sequence). This CDR3 region has 14 residues. V gave up 7 bases and J gave up 2 bases, with 17 bases separating them. The DNA for the CDR3 is TGCAGTGTTCTAAAAACGCAGGGGCAAGAGACCCAGTACTTC. Protein product: CSVLKTQGQETQYF.

This clonotype came up many times. V gene TRBV23-1 combines with J gene TRBJ2-1, with D unclear. TRBV23-1 is given ORF status, its function remaining uncertain. This CDR3 has 12 residues. Deletions cut 11 bases from V and 4 bases from J, with 12 bases between. For the CDR3, the DNA is TGCGCCCCCCGCCGCCGGTACAATGAGCAGTTCTTC. It is translated as CAPRRRYNEQFF.

This clonotype was recorded at least ten times. The V call is TRBV2, the J call TRBJ2-2, with D uncertain. The length of the CDR3 is 15 residues. The V gene lost 3 bases and the J gene lost 5 bases, with 13 bases spanning the gap. The germline gives CDR1 SNHLY, CDR2 FYNNEI. CDR3 nucleotide sequence: TGTGCCAGCAGTGAGTCGGGCCCGCGGACCGGGGAGCTGTTTTTT. It specifies CASSESGPRTGELFF.